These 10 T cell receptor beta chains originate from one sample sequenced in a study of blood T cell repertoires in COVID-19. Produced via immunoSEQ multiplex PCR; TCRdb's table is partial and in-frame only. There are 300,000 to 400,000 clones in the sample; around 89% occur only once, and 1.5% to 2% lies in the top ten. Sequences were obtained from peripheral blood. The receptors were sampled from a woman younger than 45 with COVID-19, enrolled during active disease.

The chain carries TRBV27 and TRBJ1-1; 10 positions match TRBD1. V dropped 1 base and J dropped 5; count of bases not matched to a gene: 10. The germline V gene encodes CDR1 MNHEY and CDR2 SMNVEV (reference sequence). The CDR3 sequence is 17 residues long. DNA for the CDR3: TGTGCCAGCAGTTTATTAACCGGGACAGGGGTGGGGACTGAAGCTTTCTTT. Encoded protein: CASSLLTGTGVGTEAFF.

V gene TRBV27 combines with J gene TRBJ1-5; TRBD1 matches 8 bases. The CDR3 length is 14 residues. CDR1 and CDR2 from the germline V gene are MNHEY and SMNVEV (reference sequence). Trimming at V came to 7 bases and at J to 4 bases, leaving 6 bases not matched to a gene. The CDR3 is CASNAGGLNQPQHF. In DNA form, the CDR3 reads TGTGCCAGCAATGCAGGGGGCCTAAATCAGCCCCAGCATTTT.

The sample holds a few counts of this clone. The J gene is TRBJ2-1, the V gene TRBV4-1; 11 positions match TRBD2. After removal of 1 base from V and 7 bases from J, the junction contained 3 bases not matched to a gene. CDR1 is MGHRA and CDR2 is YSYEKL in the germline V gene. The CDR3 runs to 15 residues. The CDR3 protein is CASSQGLAGQNEQFF. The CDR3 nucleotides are TGCGCCAGCAGCCAAGGACTAGCGGGGCAGAATGAGCAGTTCTTC.

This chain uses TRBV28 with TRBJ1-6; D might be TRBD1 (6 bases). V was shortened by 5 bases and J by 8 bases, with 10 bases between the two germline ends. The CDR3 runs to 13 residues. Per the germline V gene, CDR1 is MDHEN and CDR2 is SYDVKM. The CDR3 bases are TGTGCCAGCAGTGGACAGCCTTATTCACCCCTCCACTTT. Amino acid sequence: CASSGQPYSPLHF.

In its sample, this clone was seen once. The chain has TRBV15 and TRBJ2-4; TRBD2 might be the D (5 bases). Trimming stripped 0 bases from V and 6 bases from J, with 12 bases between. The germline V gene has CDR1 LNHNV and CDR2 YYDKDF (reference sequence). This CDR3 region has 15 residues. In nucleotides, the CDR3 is TGTGCCACCAGCAGAGAGTACCTCCGGGGAAACATTCAGTACTTC. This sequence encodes CATSREYLRGNIQYF.

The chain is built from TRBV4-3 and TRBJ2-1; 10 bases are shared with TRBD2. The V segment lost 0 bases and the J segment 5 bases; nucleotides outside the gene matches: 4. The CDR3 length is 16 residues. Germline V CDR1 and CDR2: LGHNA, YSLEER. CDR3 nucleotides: TGCGCCAGCAGCCAAGACTCACTAGCGGGGAACAATGAGCAGTTCTTC. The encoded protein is CASSQDSLAGNNEQFF.

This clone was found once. CDR3 sequence reads: CASSLVVRTGGPGNTIYF. CDR3 coding DNA: TGTGCCAGCAGCTTAGTGGTCCGGACAGGGGGCCCTGGAAACACCATATATTTT. This chain joins TRBV7-9 and TRBJ1-3, with 11 bases lining up with TRBD1. CDR1 SEHNR and CDR2 FQNEAQ come from the germline V gene (reference sequence). V gave up 1 base and J gave up 2 bases; unmatched junction bases: 7. The length of the CDR3 is 18 residues.

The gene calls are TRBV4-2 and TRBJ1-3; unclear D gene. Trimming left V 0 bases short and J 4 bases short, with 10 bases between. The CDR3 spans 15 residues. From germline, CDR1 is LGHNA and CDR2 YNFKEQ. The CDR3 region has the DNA TGTGCCAGCAGCCAAGAAGCCAATTACGGAAACACCATATATTTT. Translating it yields CASSQEANYGNTIYF.

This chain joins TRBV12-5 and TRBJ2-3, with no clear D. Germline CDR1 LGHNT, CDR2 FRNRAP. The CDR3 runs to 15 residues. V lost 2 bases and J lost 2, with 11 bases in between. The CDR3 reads CASGLYKLHTDTQYF. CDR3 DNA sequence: TGTGCTAGTGGTTTGTATAAGCTGCACACAGATACGCAGTATTTT. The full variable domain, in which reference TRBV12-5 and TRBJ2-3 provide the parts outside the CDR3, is DARVTQTPRHKVTEMGQEVTMRCQPILGHNTVFWYRQTMMQGLELLAYFRNRAPLDDSGMPKDRFSAEMPDATLATLKIQPSEPRDSAVYFCASGLYKLHTDTQYFGPGTRLTVL.

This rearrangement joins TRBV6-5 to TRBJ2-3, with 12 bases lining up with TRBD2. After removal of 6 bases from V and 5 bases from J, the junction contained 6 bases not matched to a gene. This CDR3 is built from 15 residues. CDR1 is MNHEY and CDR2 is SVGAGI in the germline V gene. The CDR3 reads CASSPLAGGGDTQYF. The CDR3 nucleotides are TGTGCCAGCAGCCCACTAGCGGGGGGTGGAGATACGCAGTATTTT.